This T cell receptor (beta chain) originates from a study of cytomegalovirus exposure and HLA in healthy donors (dated by TCRdb to about 2017). The study in broad terms: An earlier analysis of roughly 570 of the donors reported about 260 Gb of sequence data and 95 million to 120 million unique TCR beta sequences obtained from some 170 million T cells. In a later analysis, previously published TCR beta repertoires from 670 or so donors were re-analyzed and high-resolution HLA genotyping was added so that TCR occurrence patterns could be studied. In an earlier analysis of 500 to 650 of the donors, high-throughput TCR beta sequencing was used to judge whether each TCR beta V gene segment behaved as functional or pseudogenic. HLA typing included class I and class II loci at four-digit resolution. Among 300 to 450 genotyped donors of the cohort, an average of 235,054 unique TCR beta nucleotide sequences were sequenced per donor, roughly a sixth of them non-productive. Alongside the repertoire data, information on donor age, sex, ethnicity and CMV serostatus was compiled. A later genetic analysis used genome-wide SNP genotypes for about 60% of the roughly 700 donors, treating that subset as a discovery cohort. A handful of DR-DQ haplotypes were handled as single units for association and clustering because linkage in the cohort was strong. An early release that covered about 600 HLA-typed donors contained about 300 gigabases of sequencing data and some 87 million unique TCR sequences. The study aimed to test whether cataloging public T cell receptors could reveal signatures of past pathogen exposure. Typing coverage differed by locus: A, B, C, DRB1 and DQB1 were typed in about 620-640 donors, DQA1 in about 500, DPA1 in some 570, and DPB1 in 472. Rather than drawing on any new phenotypic data, the later analysis identified candidate immune exposures from TCR beta sequences and the way those sequences occurred across donors. The T cell repertoires of 670 or so subjects were profiled by immunosequencing and related to cytomegalovirus serostatus. Among the roughly 390 genotyped donors, around 81% belonged to the genetic ancestry cluster associated with self-reported Caucasian donors. A separate validation cohort of roughly 130 different subjects was used in addition to the 666-subject first cohort. To predict cytomegalovirus infection status, the study brought together high-throughput TCR immunosequencing, statistical association of individual TCRs with disease status, and machine learning. All discovery cohort repertoires had been generated using a single sequencing platform.

The library was produced with the immunoSEQ multiplex PCR assay. A mixture of 60 forward primers for TCR Vbeta segments and 13 reverse primers for TCR Jbeta segments was used in the multiplex PCR. The CDR3 region of rearranged TCR beta genes was amplified from genomic DNA with a multiplex PCR assay. Amplified TCR beta libraries were sequenced as 87-base-pair reads on the Illumina HiSeq System. For the original study's pipeline: A later analysis counted 65 million to 90 million unique TCR beta chains across the 550 to 700 repertoires, and 9.5 million to 11 million of these chains were shared by at least two donors. A nearest-neighbor algorithm error-corrected the raw reads and collapsed the reads into unique sequences, merging closely related sequences to remove PCR and sequencing errors. V, D and J gene segments were assigned by aligning CDR3 sequences to IMGT reference sequences. For a sequence to be retained, a match of at least six nucleotides was required to both a V gene segment and a J gene segment. A rearrangement was called productive if the CDR3 had no stop codons and remained in frame with V and J, and every other rearrangement was called non-productive. Following IMGT convention, CDR3 was defined as the stretch from the second conserved V-encoded cysteine up to the conserved J-encoded phenylalanine. Sequences without an unambiguous match to a single V gene segment were excluded from the earlier analysis of about 640 of the donors. In an earlier analysis of 587 of the donors, V segments were called functional above 56.7% productive rearrangements and were called segregating when the between-donor standard deviation exceeded 5%. A statistical classification framework was built to diagnose cytomegalovirus status from the catalog of TCR beta chain sequences. V and J gene assignment, in a later analysis, came from comparing TCR nucleotide sequences with IMGT/GENE-DB human TR gene sequences. Using the TCRdist pipeline, a later analysis assigned CDR3 sequences along with most-parsimonious VDJ recombination scenarios. In a later analysis, every TCR beta chain was defined by the combination of its CDR3 amino acid sequence and its V-gene family, and reads without a unique V-gene family were dropped. To address suspected cross-contamination and a sequencing artifact, a later analysis removed 592 highly shared, low-generation-probability nucleotide sequences. A later analysis calculated a clonal expansion index for each public chain from normalized within-repertoire ranks of inferred template counts. In a later analysis, generation probabilities were computed with a VDJ recombination model fitted to out-of-frame rearrangements, and the resulting probabilities were checked against IGoR. In a later analysis, TCR-TCR, TCR-HLA and TCR-CMV co-occurrence was scored with hypergeometric tests, and a repertoire-size bias correction was applied to TCR pairs. False discovery rates were estimated in a later analysis by permuting HLA or CMV assignments 20 times. In a later analysis, co-occurring TCRs were grouped using DBSCAN, with TCRdist sequence similarity added in when clustering inside HLA-allele-positive subsets. Co-occurrence clustering excluded repertoires with fewer than 30,000 or more than 120,000 public chains, plus five with anomalous nucleotide sharing. The immuneACCESS repertoire file appears here via TCRdb, limited to in-frame rearrangements. These files lack a portion of the clones; in checked studies, under half of the deficit traces to unresolved V genes, and the cause of the others is not known. V and J calls and clone size are given by that table; D and trimming were obtained from the DNA. The sample table shows about 210,000 clones, and roughly 80% are seen once. Around 3% of the sample belongs to the ten largest clones.

Note on this clone: What this receptor recognizes is not known. Base qualities are missing; no much larger clone stands one base away.

The CDR3 goes from the cysteine to the phenylalanine over 15 residues. Only the CDR3 DNA stays, 45 bases, in frame from base 1. Looking up the germline V gene (reference sequence) yields CDR1 PRHDT and CDR2 FYEKMQ. Compared with germline, V lacks 5 bases and J lacks 2 bases; bases without a gene match: 8. In total, roughly 670 healthy bone marrow donors made up the cohort. At the time of sampling, all cohort members were nominally healthy, though unrecorded immune exposures were likely present. The donor was CMV seronegative and belonged to the group of 352 seronegative cohort members. Every donor gave a peripheral blood sample, and the peripheral blood mononuclear cells from that sample were used for TCR beta sequencing. The Qiagen DNeasy Blood Extraction Kit was used to extract genomic DNA from the blood cell samples. Overall study outcomes, separate from this receptor: Most TCR sequences were observed very rarely across donors, whereas some public TCRs were present in many individuals. Several of the top co-occurrence clusters appeared to be linked to parvovirus B19, influenza, CMV and Epstein-Barr virus, according to a later analysis. Linkage disequilibrium might explain the correlated functional status among segregating V segments, but an unknown experimental factor could not be ruled out. Sequencing depth was assumed to be roughly uniform across donors in the presence/absence analyses, though that assumption may not hold. Only TCR beta chains were sequenced in this cohort, and the absence of alpha or paired-chain data limited detectable features. An earlier analysis of approximately 530 of the donors showed that most TCR beta V segments appeared in productive rearrangements either about 90% or about 30% of the time, which broadly matched IMGT annotations. Because the 87-base-pair reads could not distinguish some IMGT-functional V segments, including TRBV6-2 and TRBV6-3, those segments were excluded. V-gene and J-gene trimming of TCR beta chains was associated with a missense DCLRE1C variant in a later genetic analysis, and the association was replicated in an independent cohort. Because counts were too low, around 18 rarely observed V segments, including chromosome 9 orphons, were left out of the earlier analysis of several hundred of the donors. A later analysis associated 16,951 TCR beta sequences with specific HLA alleles at a false discovery rate of 0.05. The classifier was reported to diagnose cytomegalovirus status with high specificity and sensitivity in both the original and validation cohorts. Three of the identified cytomegalovirus-associated TCR beta chains were confirmed in vitro to be specific for cytomegalovirus antigens. When HLA alleles, especially DR and DQ, strongly co-occurred, attributing TCR associations to individual alleles was difficult. A group of highly shared sequence variants was considered likely to be a technical artifact of the sequencing pipeline. In the study, some 160 TCR beta chains were listed as associated with cytomegalovirus. According to the authors, the approach could potentially be generalized to other disease states and immunological phenotypes. A later analysis found that HLA-associated TCR beta chains were more clonally expanded and had lower generation probabilities than equally common non-associated chains. In a later genetic analysis, fewer N-insertions in productive TCRs were reported among donors in an Asian-associated ancestry cluster than the approximately 710-donor mean. Because HLA typing was missing for some donors at each locus, association tests included only the typed subset. The only immune exposure information available for the cohort was CMV serostatus. In a later analysis, the rate of TCR association differed among HLA loci, with DRB1 alleles having the most associated TCRs and HLA-C alleles having the fewest. A further reported finding was that TCR beta sequences accurately predicted the HLA-A and HLA-B alleles for most subjects in the first cohort. Most CMV-associated TCR beta chains appeared to be HLA-restricted in a later analysis, and the HLA associations seemed to be driven largely by CMV exposure.

The chain employs TRBV13 and TRBJ2-7; 8 middle bases align to TRBD1. The specimen sequenced was PBMCs. The sequence was collected from a man aged 25-45 years in good health and CMV-seronegative. The DNA is TGTGCCAGCAGCCGTAGGGACAGGACAACCTACGAGCAGTACTTC. The translation is CASSRRDRTTYEQYF.